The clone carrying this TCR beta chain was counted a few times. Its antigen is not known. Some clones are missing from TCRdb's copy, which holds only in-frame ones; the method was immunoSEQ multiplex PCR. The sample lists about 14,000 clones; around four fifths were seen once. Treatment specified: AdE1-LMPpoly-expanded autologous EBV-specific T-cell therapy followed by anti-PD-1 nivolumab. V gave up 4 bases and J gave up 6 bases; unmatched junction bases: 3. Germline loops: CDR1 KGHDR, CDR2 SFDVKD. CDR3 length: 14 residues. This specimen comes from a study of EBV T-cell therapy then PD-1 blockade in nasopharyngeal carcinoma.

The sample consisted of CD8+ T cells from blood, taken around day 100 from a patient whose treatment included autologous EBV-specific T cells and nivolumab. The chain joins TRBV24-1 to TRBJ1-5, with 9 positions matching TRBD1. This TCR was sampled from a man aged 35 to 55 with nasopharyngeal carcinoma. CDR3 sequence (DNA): TGTGCCACCAGTGACCGGACAGGGGCTCAGCCCCAGCATTTT. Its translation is CATSDRTGAQPQHF.